This T cell receptor (beta chain) originates from a study of regulatory T cells in long-lasting Graves disease. Study information: Patients with persistent Graves' disease had over 5 years of antithyroid drugs and persistent TSH receptor antibodies.

Construction of TCR beta libraries relied on iRepertoire HTBI primers and on Arm-PCR targeting CDR3 regions. TCRdb independently ran MiXCR on the multiplex PCR reads; one entry per CDR3 protein. The sample holds roughly 450,000 distinct CDR3 sequences, approximately 22% seen once. The study's findings and limits: Accuracy was perhaps lowered by the small sample size. Newly diagnosed disease favored TRBV20-1 and TRBJ2-1 over persistent disease.

This clonotype was observed many times. As yet, its antigen is unknown. V shed 4 bases and J shed 8 bases, with 20 bases lying between them. The CDR3 runs to 15 residues. Per germline, CDR1 DFQATT and CDR2 SNEGSKA (reference sequence). This sample's time point: persistent/refractory GD, antithyroid drugs over 5 years with positive TRAb. With RNA extracted from PBMCs as input, the TCR library was made. Collection of peripheral blood (about 10 milliliters) was done using EDTA tubes. The rearrangement joins TRBV20-1 to TRBJ1-4, with D possibly TRBD1 on 6 matching bases. Sequences were derived from peripheral blood mononuclear cells (PBMCs), sampled when the disease was refractory, from a patient treated with antithyroid drugs. The TCR was taken from a female donor with Graves disease. CDR3 protein: CSANSWASGAEKLFF. The CDR3 DNA is TGCAGTGCTAATTCATGGGCCTCAGGGGCGGAAAAACTGTTTTTT.